This T cell receptor beta chain was obtained from a study of blood T cell repertoires in COVID-19. The trim removed 2 bases at V and 5 bases at J, leaving 15 bases unmatched. The CDR3 extends over 16 amino acids. Germline V gene sequence: CDR1 GTSNPN, CDR2 SVGIG (reference sequence). Only in-frame clones appear in the TCRdb table, and some are missing; sequencing was by immunoSEQ multiplex PCR. The table records 300,000 to 400,000 clones, roughly 84% of them present only once. This receptor was taken from a man aged 45-65 years with active or convalescent COVID-19. Material: peripheral blood. The V call is TRBV30, the J call TRBJ2-7, with 7 positions matching TRBD1. CDR3 amino acids: CAWSHGRGSIADEQYF. The CDR3 DNA is TGTGCCTGGAGTCATGGCAGGGGGTCGATCGCCGACGAGCAGTACTTC.